This TCR beta chain was found in a study of control samples from healthy donors and cancer patients. Here immunoSEQ multiplex PCR was the method, and the copy in TCRdb shows in-frame clones only, minus some. This sample has 55,000 to 65,000 clones, with approximately 89% found just once. Trimming stripped 2 bases from V and 2 bases from J, with 9 bases between. The CDR3 totals 14 residues. CDR1 is SNHLY and CDR2 is FYNNEI in the germline V gene. The receptor's source is a woman aged 55-70 years with lung cancer. This chain connects TRBV2 to TRBJ1-2, with TRBD1 as a possible D gene (5 bases). Sequences were obtained from PBMCs. CDR3 DNA sequence: TGTGCCAGCAGTGAATGGACACAAAACTATGGCTACACCTTC. It is translated as CASSEWTQNYGYTF.